Each of the 27 T cell receptor beta chains below was sequenced from the same sample in a study of T-cell memory formation after mild COVID-19. TCRdb re-analysed the 5' RACE reads in MiXCR, keeping a single row per CDR3 protein. The data hold approximately 260,000 distinct CDR3 sequences, with approximately 15% observed a single time. What was sequenced was PBMCs or a T cell subset sorted from them (not recorded which). The receptor set was obtained from a man younger than 35 who had mild COVID-19 (a few samples of this study predate the infection). Cell type and time point are not known.

This clonotype was seen a few times. The chain uses TRBV4-1 and TRBJ2-1; D may be TRBD1 or TRBD2 (5 bases each). The CDR3 sequence is 13 residues long. CDR1 is MGHRA, CDR2 YSYEKL, per germline. The V gene lost 0 bases and the J gene lost 8 bases, with 8 bases spanning the gap. The CDR3 here is CASSQEEGYEQFF. The CDR3 DNA reads as TGCGCCAGCAGCCAAGAAGAGGGGTATGAGCAGTTCTTC.

The CDR3 coding sequence is TGTGCCAGCAGTTACTCCGGCTTCTATGGCTACACCTTC. Its translation is CASSYSGFYGYTF. J is TRBJ1-2 and V is TRBV6-5, with D hard to call. This CDR3 spans 13 amino acids. V was shortened by 0 bases and J by 4 bases, with 6 bases between the two germline ends. Germline V gene lookup returns CDR1 MNHEY and CDR2 SVGAGI.

V is TRBV20-1 and J is TRBJ2-3; TRBD2 aligns across 7 bases. The junction had 9 bases not matched to a gene; V was cut back by 7 bases and J by 2 bases. Germline V CDR1 and CDR2: DFQATT, SNEGSKA (reference sequence). The CDR3 consists of 14 residues. For the CDR3, the DNA is TGCAGTGTCCCAGGAGCGGGGCTCACAGATACGCAGTATTTT. Amino acids: CSVPGAGLTDTQYF.

This sequence joins TRBV5-1 and TRBJ2-2; 8 bases fit TRBD1. The CDR3 length is 15 residues. V shed 6 bases and J 6 bases; nucleotides not matched to a gene: 10. Germline CDR1 and CDR2: SGHRS and YFSETQ. In nucleotides, the CDR3 is TGCGCCAGCAAAAAACCGGACAGGGAGGCCGGGGAGCTGTTTTTT. Translation: CASKKPDREAGELFF.

This clonotype has a handful of counts. The genes are TRBV11-2 and TRBJ2-4; TRBD2 agrees at 8 bases. With V trimmed by 0 bases and J by 8 bases, 6 bases remained unmatched. The germline V gene has CDR1 SGHAT and CDR2 FQNNGV. The CDR3 spans 15 residues. In nucleotides, the CDR3 is TGTGCCAGCAGCTTAGAATCCGGGGGGGCTGACATTCAGTACTTC. Amino acid sequence: CASSLESGGADIQYF. The full variable domain, its missing parts supplied by reference TRBV11-2 and TRBJ2-4, is EAGVAQSPRYKIIEKRQSVAFWCNPISGHATLYWYQQILGQGPKLLIQFQNNGVVDDSQLPKDRFSAERLKGVDSTLKIQPAKLEDSAVYLCASSLESGGADIQYFGAGTRLSVL.

This chain connects TRBV20-1 to TRBJ2-6, with D perhaps TRBD2 (5 bases). The germline CDR1 and CDR2 sequences are DFQATT and SNEGSKA (reference sequence). V lost 3 bases to trimming and J lost 0 bases, with 6 bases between them. This CDR3 spans 14 amino acids. CDR3 sequence (DNA): TGCAGTGCTAGGGAGGCCTCTGGGGCCAACGTCCTGACTTTC. Translation gives CSAREASGANVLTF.

This clonotype was observed a handful of times. The chain combines TRBV4-3 with TRBJ2-1; 8 bases agree with TRBD2. Germline V gene data show CDR1 as LGHNA and CDR2 as YSLEER. Trimming cost V 0 bases and J 3 bases; bases outside gene matches: 7. The CDR3 is 17 residues long. CDR3 DNA sequence: TGCGCCAGCAGCCAAGATGGGCCTAGCGGGTTCTACAATGAGCAGTTCTTC. Translation: CASSQDGPSGFYNEQFF.

This chain joins TRBV19 and TRBJ2-3; D may be TRBD2 (7 bases). This CDR3 is 16 amino acids long. Germline loops: CDR1 LNHDA, CDR2 SQIVND (reference sequence). V lost 1 base to trimming and J lost 2 bases, with 13 bases between them. CDR3 nucleotide sequence: TGTGCCAGTAGTATAGGTCGGGGGGCACACACAGATACGCAGTATTTT. Its translation: CASSIGRGAHTDTQYF.

This clonotype was observed at least ten times. V usage is TRBV7-6 and J usage is TRBJ2-2, with 7 bases lining up with TRBD1. Trimming removed 6 bases from V and 4 bases from J; junction bases left unmatched: 8. From germline, CDR1 is SGHVS and CDR2 FNYEAQ. The CDR3 sequence is 15 residues long. CDR3 in DNA: TGTGCCAGCAGTAAAGACAGGGCGGGCACCGGGGAGCTGTTTTTT. Its protein product is CASSKDRAGTGELFF.

A few counts support this clonotype. The CDR3 sequence is CAWSAGGRDTQYF. The CDR3 coding sequence is TGTGCCTGGAGTGCCGGGGGTCGGGATACGCAGTATTTT. The V and J genes are TRBV30 and TRBJ2-3; a possible D gene is TRBD2 (6 bases). The CDR3 has 13 amino acids. V was shortened by 1 base and J by 6 bases, with 11 bases between the two germline ends. Germline CDR1 GTSNPN, CDR2 SVGIG (reference sequence).

This clonotype has more than one count but fewer than ten. The V and J genes are TRBV11-2 and TRBJ2-5; weak D call: TRBD2 (6 bases). The ends were cut back, 5 bases at V and 5 bases at J, with 18 bases in the middle. Germline V gene data show CDR1 as SGHAT and CDR2 as FQNNGV. The CDR3 contains 15 residues. The CDR3 reads CASSHIRGVMETQYF. CDR3 bases: TGTGCCAGCAGCCATATCCGCGGGGTCATGGAGACCCAGTACTTC.

This sequence joins TRBV5-1 and TRBJ1-2; TRBD1 matches at 7 bases. The ends lost 4 bases at V and 5 bases at J; junction bases unmatched: 14. The CDR3 has 16 amino acids. Germline V gene lookup returns CDR1 SGHRS and CDR2 YFSETQ. The CDR3 reads CASSAPGQPNSYGYTF. The CDR3 nucleotides are TGCGCCAGCAGCGCGCCGGGACAGCCAAACTCGTATGGCTACACCTTC. Based on the CDR3 plus reference TRBV5-1 and TRBJ1-2, the full variable domain is KAGVTQTPRYLIKTRGQQVTLSCSPISGHRSVSWYQQTPGQGLQFLFEYFSETQRNKGNFPGRFSGRQFSNSRSEMNVSTLELGDSALYLCASSAPGQPNSYGYTFGSGTRLTVV.

This clonotype was found a few times. The CDR3 region is CSVGPSSGNTIYF. The DNA for the CDR3 is TGCAGCGTTGGGCCGTCCTCTGGAAACACCATATATTTT. V usage is TRBV29-1 and J usage is TRBJ1-3, with D uncertain. CDR3 length: 13 amino acids. CDR1 and CDR2 (germline): SQVTM, ANQGSEA. V dropped 4 bases and J dropped 0 bases, with 7 bases sitting between them.

The table lists this clonotype with a few counts. The chain is built from TRBV7-8 and TRBJ1-1; weak D call: TRBD1 (6 bases). Trimming removed 5 bases at V and 4 bases at J, with 17 bases between. The CDR3 has 15 residues. Germline V gives CDR1 SGHVS, CDR2 FQNEAQ. The CDR3 DNA sequence: TGTGCCAGCAGCCTCAGCTCGACAGGCGGCACTGAAGCTTTCTTT. Translation gives CASSLSSTGGTEAFF.

This clonotype was counted at least ten times. The CDR3 protein is CASSLQNYGYTF. CDR3 nucleotides: TGTGCCAGCAGTTTACAAAACTATGGCTACACCTTC. The rearrangement uses TRBV12-3 or TRBV12-4 and TRBJ1-2, with D unresolved. This CDR3 contains 12 residues. V was trimmed by 2 bases and J by 2 bases, leaving 3 bases between them.

This clonotype was counted only a few times. The chain carries TRBV4-3 and TRBJ1-1; D may be TRBD1 (5 bases). The CDR3 contains 16 residues. In germline, CDR1 is LGHNA, CDR2 YSLEER. V was shortened by 0 bases and J by 5 bases, with 16 bases between the two germline ends. The CDR3 is CASSQDLAGGWTEAFF. In DNA form, the CDR3 reads TGCGCCAGCAGCCAAGACCTGGCGGGGGGGTGGACTGAAGCTTTCTTT.

J is TRBJ2-7 and V is TRBV6-6, with D tentatively TRBD1 or TRBD2 (5 bases each). V was cut by 6 bases and J by 1 base, with 13 bases left in between. The CDR3 is made up of 14 amino acids. CDR1 and CDR2 from the germline V gene are MNHNY and SVGAGI (reference sequence). In DNA form, the CDR3 reads TGTGCCAGCAGACCCCGCGAGGGGTCCTACGAGCAGTACTTC. Translation gives CASRPREGSYEQYF.

This clonotype was found many times. The rearrangement joins TRBV5-1 to TRBJ2-1; 9 bases line up with TRBD2. The CDR3 has 17 amino acids. In germline, CDR1 is SGHRS, CDR2 YFSETQ. The V segment lost 0 bases and the J segment 8 bases; nucleotides outside the gene matches: 12. Written as DNA, the CDR3 is TGCGCCAGCAGCTTGGCGGCGGGCGGGGGGGCCGTCGATGAGCAGTTCTTC. Translated: CASSLAAGGGAVDEQFF.

The V gene is TRBV4-3, the J gene TRBJ1-5; perhaps TRBD1 as D (5 bases). Per germline, CDR1 LGHNA and CDR2 YSLEER. V lost 0 bases and J lost 4, with 13 bases in between. The CDR3 loop spans 16 amino acids. The CDR3 DNA is TGCGCCAGCAGCCAAGATTTCCCAGGGCCAAATCAGCCCCAGCATTTT. It codes for CASSQDFPGPNQPQHF.

The chain has TRBV5-4 and TRBJ2-1; D is ambiguous. This CDR3 is built from 17 residues. V was trimmed by 0 bases and J by 4 bases, leaving 17 bases between them. CDR1 and CDR2 from the germline V gene are SGHNT and YYREEE (reference sequence). CDR3 sequence: CASSLGLLSSGYNEQFF. In DNA, the CDR3 is TGTGCCAGCAGCTTGGGTTTGCTGAGTAGTGGTTACAATGAGCAGTTCTTC. The whole variable domain, filled in from reference TRBV5-4 and TRBJ2-1, reads ETGVTQSPTHLIKTRGQQVTLRCSSQSGHNTVSWYQQALGQGPQFIFQYYREEENGRGNFPPRFSGLQFPNYSSELNVNALELDDSALYLCASSLGLLSSGYNEQFFGPGTRLTVL.

The chain carries TRBV4-3 and TRBJ1-2; no firm D call. V lost 0 bases, J lost 6 bases, and 11 bases lay in between. CDR3 length: 14 residues. The V gene's germline CDR1 is LGHNA and CDR2 YSLEER. CDR3 in DNA: TGCGCCAGCAGCCAAGATTTGGGTTCCGATGGCTACACCTTC. This encodes CASSQDLGSDGYTF.

This clonotype was found once. The V gene is TRBV20-1, the J gene TRBJ2-5, with D possibly TRBD2 on 7 matching bases. The ends were cut back, 1 base at V and 1 base at J, with 16 bases in the middle. The CDR3 is 16 amino acids. The germline CDR1 and CDR2 sequences are DFQATT and SNEGSKA (reference sequence). This CDR3 is CSARGVGGDIQETQYF. The CDR3 bases are TGCAGTGCTAGAGGGGTTGGGGGGGACATCCAAGAGACCCAGTACTTC.

This clonotype has more than one count but fewer than ten. The rearrangement links TRBV6-2 or TRBV6-3 to TRBJ1-2; D not certain. Germline V gene data show CDR1 as MNHEY and CDR2 as SVGEGT. The CDR3 loop spans 16 amino acids. V lost 6 bases and J lost 7, with 24 bases in between. The CDR3 bases are TGTGCCAGCAGAAGCCGGGAGGCCCTACATGCTGTTGGCTACACCTTC. Its protein product is CASRSREALHAVGYTF.

This chain links TRBV20-1 with TRBJ1-2; D may be TRBD1 (6 bases). V lost 5 bases and J lost 13, with 23 bases in between. Germline V gives CDR1 DFQATT, CDR2 SNEGSKA (reference sequence). The CDR3 is 13 residues long. The CDR3 is CSADPRDTRSSTF. CDR3 sequence (DNA): TGCAGTGCTGACCCCCGGGACACCAGATCGTCCACCTTC.

This clonotype was counted at least ten times. The chain carries TRBV6-5 and TRBJ1-1; D is unclear. CDR3 length equals 13 residues. The germline gives CDR1 MNHEY, CDR2 SVGAGI. Trimming removed 6 bases from V and 4 bases from J, with 12 bases in between. The CDR3 protein is CASSRPIGTEAFF. The CDR3 bases are TGTGCCAGCAGCCGACCGATAGGCACTGAAGCTTTCTTT.

On this clonotype itself: Germline is not matched at one junction end, which may reflect a read error. The rearrangement uses TRBV6-2 or TRBV6-3 and TRBJ2-5; 8 positions match TRBD1. The CDR3 runs 14 residues. The germline V gene encodes CDR1 MNHEY and CDR2 SVGEGT. CDR3: CASSNPGQGRETHF. For the CDR3, the DNA is TGTGCCAGCAGTAACCCCGGACAGGGACGCGAGACCCACTTC.

The chain combines TRBV4-1 with TRBJ1-2, with D maybe TRBD1 (5 bases). This CDR3 has 15 amino acids. The germline V gene encodes CDR1 MGHRA and CDR2 YSYEKL. The V end was cut by 2 bases, the J end by 7 bases, with 17 bases between. This CDR3 reads CASSQPQGASPGYTF. For the CDR3, the DNA is TGCGCCAGCAGCCAACCTCAGGGCGCTTCCCCTGGCTACACCTTC.